The T cell receptor beta chain under discussion was sequenced for a study of blood T cell repertoires in COVID-19. Assay used: immunoSEQ multiplex PCR; TCRdb lists only in-frame clones, some missing. The data contain roughly 180,000 clones, 70% to 90% of them singletons. CDR1 and CDR2 (germline): SGHTA, FQGTGA. This CDR3 region has 17 residues. After removal of 4 bases from V and 3 bases from J, the junction contained 10 bases not matched to a gene. The sample taken for sequencing was peripheral blood. This chain links TRBV7-3 with TRBJ1-5; 9 positions match TRBD1. The receptor comes from a woman between 50 and 59 years old with COVID-19, enrolled during active disease. The CDR3 sequence: CASSCPPRDRDNQPQHF. CDR3 bases: TGTGCCAGCAGCTGCCCTCCAAGGGACAGGGACAATCAGCCCCAGCATTTT.